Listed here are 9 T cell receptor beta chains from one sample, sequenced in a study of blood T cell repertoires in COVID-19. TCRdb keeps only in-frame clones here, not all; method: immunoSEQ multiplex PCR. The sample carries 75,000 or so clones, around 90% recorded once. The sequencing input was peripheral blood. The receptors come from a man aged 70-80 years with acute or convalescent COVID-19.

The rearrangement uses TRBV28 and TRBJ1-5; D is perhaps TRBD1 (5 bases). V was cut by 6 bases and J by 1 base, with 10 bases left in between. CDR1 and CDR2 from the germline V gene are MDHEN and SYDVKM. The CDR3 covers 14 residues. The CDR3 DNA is TGTGCCAGCAGGGTCGGGGGGAGCAATCAGCCCCAGCATTTT. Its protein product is CASRVGGSNQPQHF.

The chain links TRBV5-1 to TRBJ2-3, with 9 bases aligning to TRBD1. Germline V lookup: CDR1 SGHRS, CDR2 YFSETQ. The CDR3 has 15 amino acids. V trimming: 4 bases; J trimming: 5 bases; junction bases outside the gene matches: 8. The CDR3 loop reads CASSPAQGAVDTQYF. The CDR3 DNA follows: TGCGCCAGCAGCCCAGCACAGGGGGCGGTAGATACGCAGTATTTT.

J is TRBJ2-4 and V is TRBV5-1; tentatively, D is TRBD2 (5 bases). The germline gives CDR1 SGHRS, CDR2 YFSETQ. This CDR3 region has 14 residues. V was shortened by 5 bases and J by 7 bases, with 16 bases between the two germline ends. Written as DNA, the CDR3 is TGCGCCAGCAGGGAGGACCCGAATCGGAACATTCAGTACTTC. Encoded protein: CASREDPNRNIQYF.

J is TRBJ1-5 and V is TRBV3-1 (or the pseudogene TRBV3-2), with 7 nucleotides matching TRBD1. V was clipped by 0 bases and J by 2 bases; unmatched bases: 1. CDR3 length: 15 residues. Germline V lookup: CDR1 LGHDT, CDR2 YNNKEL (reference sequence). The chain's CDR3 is CASSQDTGGNQPQHF. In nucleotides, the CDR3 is TGTGCCAGCAGCCAAGATACAGGGGGCAATCAGCCCCAGCATTTT.

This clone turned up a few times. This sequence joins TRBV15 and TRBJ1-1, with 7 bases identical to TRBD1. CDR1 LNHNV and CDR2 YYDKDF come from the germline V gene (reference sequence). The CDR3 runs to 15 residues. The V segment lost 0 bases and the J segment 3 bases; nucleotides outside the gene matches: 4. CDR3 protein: CATSRDLGQYTEAFF. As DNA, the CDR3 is TGTGCCACCAGCAGAGATCTGGGACAGTACACTGAAGCTTTCTTT. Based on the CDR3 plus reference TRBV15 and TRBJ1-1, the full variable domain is DAMVIQNPRYQVTQFGKPVTLSCSQTLNHNVMYWYQQKSSQAPKLLFHYYDKDFNNEADTPDNFQSRRPNTSFCFLDIRSPGLGDTAMYLCATSRDLGQYTEAFFGQGTRLTVV.

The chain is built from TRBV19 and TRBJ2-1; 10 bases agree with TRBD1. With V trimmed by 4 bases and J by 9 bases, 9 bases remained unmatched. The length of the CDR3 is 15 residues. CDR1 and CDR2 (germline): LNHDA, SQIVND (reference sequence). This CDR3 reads CASSRIDRGPGEQFF. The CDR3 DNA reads TGTGCCAGTAGTAGGATCGACAGGGGGCCTGGTGAGCAGTTCTTC.

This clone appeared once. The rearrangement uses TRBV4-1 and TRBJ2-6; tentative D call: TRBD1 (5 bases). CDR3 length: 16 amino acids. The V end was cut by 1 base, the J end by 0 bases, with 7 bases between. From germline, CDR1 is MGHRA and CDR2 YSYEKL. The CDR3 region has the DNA TGCGCCAGCAGCCAAGCAGGGTACTCTGGGGCCAACGTCCTGACTTTC. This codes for CASSQAGYSGANVLTF.

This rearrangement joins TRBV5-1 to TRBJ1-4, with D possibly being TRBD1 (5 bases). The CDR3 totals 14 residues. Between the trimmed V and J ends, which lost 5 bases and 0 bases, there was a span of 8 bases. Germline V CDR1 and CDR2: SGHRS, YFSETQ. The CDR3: CASRGQATNEKLFF. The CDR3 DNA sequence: TGCGCCAGCAGGGGGCAGGCAACTAATGAAAAACTGTTTTTT. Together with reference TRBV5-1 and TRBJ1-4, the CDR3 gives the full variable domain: KAGVTQTPRYLIKTRGQQVTLSCSPISGHRSVSWYQQTPGQGLQFLFEYFSETQRNKGNFPGRFSGRQFSNSRSEMNVSTLELGDSALYLCASRGQATNEKLFFGSGTQLSVL.

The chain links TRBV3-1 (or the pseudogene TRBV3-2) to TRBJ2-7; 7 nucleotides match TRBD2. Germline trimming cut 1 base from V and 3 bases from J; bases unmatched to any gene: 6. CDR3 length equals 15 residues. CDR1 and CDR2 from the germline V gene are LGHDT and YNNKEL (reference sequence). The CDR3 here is CASSQGGGGGYEQYF. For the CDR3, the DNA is TGTGCCAGCAGCCAAGGCGGCGGGGGAGGCTACGAGCAGTACTTC.